This T cell receptor beta chain was observed in a study of neoadjuvant anti-PD-1 for oral cavity cancer. Some clones are missing from TCRdb's copy, which holds only in-frame ones; the method was immunoSEQ multiplex PCR. The repertoire includes some 10,000 clones, 63% of them detected once, and around 7.8% sits in the top ten. This clone showed up just once. Germline-derived CDR1 and CDR2 are SGDLS and YYNGEE. This CDR3 is built from 17 residues. With 0 bases removed from V and 0 bases from J, the gap between germline ends came to 10 bases. Specified time point: after neoadjuvant nivolumab, at surgical resection.

Sequenced here: tumor tissue, sampled after nivolumab (anti-PD-1) treatment. The TCR originated in a person between 35 and 79 years old with oral cavity squamous cell carcinoma. The chain couples TRBV9 to TRBJ1-6; no reliable D call. CDR3 sequence reads: CASSVDGLSSYNSPLHF. DNA for the CDR3: TGTGCCAGCAGCGTAGACGGCTTGAGCTCCTATAATTCACCCCTCCACTTT.